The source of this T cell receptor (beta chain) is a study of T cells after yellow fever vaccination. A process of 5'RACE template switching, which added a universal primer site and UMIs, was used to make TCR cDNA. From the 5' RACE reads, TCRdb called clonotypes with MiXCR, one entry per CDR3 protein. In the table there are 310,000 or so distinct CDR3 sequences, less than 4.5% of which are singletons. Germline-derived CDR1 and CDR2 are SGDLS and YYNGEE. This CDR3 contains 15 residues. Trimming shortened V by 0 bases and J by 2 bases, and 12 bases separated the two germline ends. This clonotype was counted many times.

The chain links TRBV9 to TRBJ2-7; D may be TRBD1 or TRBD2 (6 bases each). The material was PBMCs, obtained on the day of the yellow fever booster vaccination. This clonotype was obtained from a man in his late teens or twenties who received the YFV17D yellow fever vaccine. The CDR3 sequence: CASSVDLGGTYEQYF. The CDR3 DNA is TGTGCCAGCAGCGTAGATCTAGGGGGGACCTACGAGCAGTACTTC.